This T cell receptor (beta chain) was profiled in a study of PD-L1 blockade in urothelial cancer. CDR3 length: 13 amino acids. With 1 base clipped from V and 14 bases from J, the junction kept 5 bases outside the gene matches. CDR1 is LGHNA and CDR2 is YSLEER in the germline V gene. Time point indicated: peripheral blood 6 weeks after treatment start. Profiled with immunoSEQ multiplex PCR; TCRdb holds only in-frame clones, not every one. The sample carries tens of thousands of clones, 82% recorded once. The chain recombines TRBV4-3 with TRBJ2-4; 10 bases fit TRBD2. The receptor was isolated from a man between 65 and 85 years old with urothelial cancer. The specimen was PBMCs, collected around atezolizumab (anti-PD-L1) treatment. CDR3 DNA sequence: TGCGCCAGCAGCCAAGGCCTAGCGGGAGTCAAGTACTTC. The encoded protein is CASSQGLAGVKYF.